This entry lists 6 T cell receptor beta chains sequenced from one sample in a study of cytotoxic CD8 clonotypes in ibrutinib-treated CLL. Produced via immunoSEQ multiplex PCR; TCRdb's table is partial and in-frame only. In the table there are 75,000 to 90,000 clones, approximately 87% of which are singletons. The source material was PBMCs, sampled after 24 months of ibrutinib treatment. The receptors were gathered from a human donor with chronic lymphocytic leukemia.

The CDR3 loop reads CASSWTVPNQPQHF. CDR3 bases: TGTGCCAGCAGTTGGACAGTCCCTAATCAGCCCCAGCATTTT. The chain joins TRBV28 to TRBJ1-5, with D perhaps TRBD1 (6 bases). Trimming removed 4 bases from V and 4 bases from J, with 11 bases in between. CDR1 is MDHEN, CDR2 SYDVKM, per germline. The CDR3 is made up of 14 amino acids.

The J gene is TRBJ1-2, the V gene TRBV7-3, with no clear D. The V end was cut by 2 bases, the J end by 3 bases, with 10 bases between. The CDR3 has 14 amino acids. CDR1 SGHTA and CDR2 FQGTGA come from the germline V gene. Written as DNA, the CDR3 is TGTGCCAGCAGCTTAGGCGCTCTATACTATGGCTACACCTTC. Its protein is CASSLGALYYGYTF.

The chain is built from TRBV7-2 and TRBJ2-4; D is unresolved. V shed 5 bases and J shed 6 bases, with 14 bases lying between them. Per germline, CDR1 SGHTA and CDR2 FQGNSA. This CDR3 comprises 14 residues. The CDR3: CASSPSKTLNIQYF. CDR3 sequence (DNA): TGTGCCAGCAGCCCCTCAAAGACCCTAAACATTCAGTACTTC.

This clone has only one observation. The chain uses TRBV30 and TRBJ2-1; 8 bases are shared with TRBD1. The CDR3 has 18 amino acids. Germline V gene lookup returns CDR1 GTSNPN and CDR2 SVGIG (reference sequence). J was trimmed by 0 bases and V by 1 base; bases with no gene match: 11. CDR3 DNA: TGTGCCTGGAGTGGAGCCAGGGGGCTGCAGGGCTCCTACAATGAGCAGTTCTTC. It codes for CAWSGARGLQGSYNEQFF.

The chain uses TRBV2 and TRBJ1-6, with D possibly matching TRBD1 (6 bases). Germline V CDR1 and CDR2: SNHLY, FYNNEI. V shed 7 bases and J shed 3 bases, with 13 bases lying between them. This CDR3 contains 15 residues. The CDR3 loop is CASKTNRVYNSPLHF. The CDR3 DNA reads as TGTGCCAGCAAAACAAACAGGGTCTATAATTCACCCCTCCACTTT. Full variable domain (rest looked up from reference TRBV2 and TRBJ1-6): EPEVTQTPSHQVTQMGQEVILRCVPISNHLYFYWYRQILGQKVEFLVSFYNNEISEKSEIFDDQFSVERPDGSNFTLKIRSTKLEDSAMYFCASKTNRVYNSPLHFGNGTRLTVT.

The chain is built from TRBV25-1 and TRBJ2-1; 10 nucleotides line up with TRBD1. J gave up 5 bases and V 7 bases, and 8 bases lay outside the gene matches. The V gene's germline CDR1 is MGHDK and CDR2 SYGVNS. The CDR3 is made up of 15 amino acids. The CDR3 DNA reads TGTGCCAGCACCGAGGACAGGGGGGGTCACAATGAGCAGTTCTTC. This codes for CASTEDRGGHNEQFF.